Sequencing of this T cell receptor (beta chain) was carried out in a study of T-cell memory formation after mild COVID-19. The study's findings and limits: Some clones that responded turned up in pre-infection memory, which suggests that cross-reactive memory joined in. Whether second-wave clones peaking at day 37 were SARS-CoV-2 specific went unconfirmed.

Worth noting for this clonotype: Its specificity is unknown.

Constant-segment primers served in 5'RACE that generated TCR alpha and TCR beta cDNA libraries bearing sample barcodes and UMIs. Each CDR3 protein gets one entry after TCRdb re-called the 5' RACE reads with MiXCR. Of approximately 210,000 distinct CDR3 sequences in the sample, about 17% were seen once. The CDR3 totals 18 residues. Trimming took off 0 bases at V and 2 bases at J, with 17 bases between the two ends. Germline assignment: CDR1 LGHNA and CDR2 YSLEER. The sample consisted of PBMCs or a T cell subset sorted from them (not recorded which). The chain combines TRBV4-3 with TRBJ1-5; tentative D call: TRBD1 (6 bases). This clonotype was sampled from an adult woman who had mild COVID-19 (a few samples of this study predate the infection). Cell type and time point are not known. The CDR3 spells CASSQERQGIRGNQPQHF. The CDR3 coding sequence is TGCGCCAGCAGCCAAGAGCGGCAGGGGATTAGGGGCAATCAGCCCCAGCATTTT.